These 16 T cell receptor beta chains were sequenced from one sample in a study of blood T cell repertoires in COVID-19. The assay was immunoSEQ multiplex PCR, and TCRdb's table has in-frame clones only and misses some. The table lists 120,000 to 150,000 clones, 88% of them singletons. The sequencing input was peripheral blood. All receptors come from a woman aged 60-70 years with acute or convalescent COVID-19.

The rearrangement links TRBV6-2 or TRBV6-3 to TRBJ2-7; the D gene is possibly TRBD2 (6 bases). The CDR3 length is 15 residues. Trimming shortened V by 0 bases and J by 3 bases, and 12 bases separated the two germline ends. Germline V gene sequence: CDR1 MNHEY, CDR2 SVGEGT. In DNA form, the CDR3 reads TGTGCCAGCAGTTACTCGCAGGGACTTGGCTACGAGCAGTACTTC. Amino acids: CASSYSQGLGYEQYF.

V usage is TRBV7-2 and J usage is TRBJ1-6; 10 nucleotides match TRBD1. The CDR3 covers 15 residues. Germline V gene data show CDR1 as SGHTA and CDR2 as FQGNSA. With V trimmed by 2 bases and J by 8 bases, 3 bases remained unmatched. CDR3 region: CASSLSGQGDSPLHF. In nucleotides, the CDR3 is TGTGCCAGCAGCTTATCCGGACAGGGGGATTCACCCCTCCACTTT.

This clone was seen once. The chain employs TRBV3-1 (or the pseudogene TRBV3-2) and TRBJ2-3; the D gene is possibly TRBD2 (7 bases). With 1 base removed from V and 2 bases from J, the gap between germline ends came to 16 bases. CDR3 length: 17 residues. Germline values: CDR1 LGHDT, CDR2 YNNKEL (reference sequence). The CDR3 spells CASSQGASRGPTDTQYF. The DNA of the CDR3 is TGTGCCAGCAGCCAAGGGGCGTCGCGGGGGCCCACAGATACGCAGTATTTT.

DNA for the CDR3: TGTGCCAGCAGTTTCACAGGGGAAGGCGACGAGCAGTACTTC. Translation: CASSFTGEGDEQYF. This chain links TRBV2 with TRBJ2-7; 7 nucleotides align to TRBD1. The J segment lost 5 bases and the V segment lost 5 bases, leaving 9 bases of the junction unmatched. This CDR3 has 14 residues. The germline V gene has CDR1 SNHLY and CDR2 FYNNEI.

The chain employs TRBV14 and TRBJ2-5, with a possible D match to TRBD2 (6 bases). V was cut by 8 bases and J by 3 bases, with 19 bases left in between. Germline V gives CDR1 SGHDN, CDR2 FVKESK. This CDR3 is 15 amino acids long. This chain's CDR3 is CASPGERLEEETQYF. CDR3 in DNA: TGTGCCAGCCCTGGGGAGAGACTAGAAGAAGAGACCCAGTACTTC.

The chain combines TRBV25-1 with TRBJ2-1; D gene ambiguous. Per the germline V gene, CDR1 is MGHDK and CDR2 is SYGVNS. The CDR3 is 12 residues long. Trimming took off 7 bases at V and 3 bases at J, with 7 bases between the two ends. DNA of the CDR3: TGTGCCAGCACCACAAACTACAATGAGCAGTTCTTC. Protein: CASTTNYNEQFF.

This chain joins TRBV20-1 and TRBJ2-2, with a tentative D call TRBD2 (5 bases). The CDR3 covers 16 residues. The germline V gene has CDR1 DFQATT and CDR2 SNEGSKA (reference sequence). Trimming stripped 3 bases from V and 4 bases from J, with 18 bases between. The CDR3 DNA sequence: TGCAGTGCTAGTCCTTTGAGGGTACGGACCACCGGGGAGCTGTTTTTT. Its translation: CSASPLRVRTTGELFF.

The genes are TRBV10-3 and TRBJ1-6; D call uncertain. The CDR3 is 15 residues long. Trimming stripped 0 bases from V and 7 bases from J, with 10 bases between. Germline V gene sequence: CDR1 ENHRY, CDR2 SYGVKD. As DNA, the CDR3 is TGTGCCATCAGTGAGTCCGCGGGCAGGAATTCACCCCTCCACTTT. This sequence encodes CAISESAGRNSPLHF.

The rearrangement joins TRBV7-9 to TRBJ1-3, with D perhaps TRBD1 (6 bases). CDR3 length equals 17 residues. The germline V gene has CDR1 SEHNR and CDR2 FQNEAQ (reference sequence). Trimming pared 1 base from V and 0 bases from J, leaving 13 bases between. CDR3 residues: CASSLGTDYHSGNTIYF. The CDR3 nucleotides are TGTGCCAGCAGCTTAGGGACAGACTACCACTCTGGAAACACCATATATTTT.

V and J are TRBV19 and TRBJ1-5, with a possible D match to TRBD1 (6 bases). CDR1 is LNHDA and CDR2 is SQIVND in the germline V gene (reference sequence). The CDR3 totals 16 residues. Trimming stripped 4 bases from V and 9 bases from J, with 22 bases between. CDR3 sequence reads: CASSTRGAQLTSPQHF. The CDR3 DNA reads as TGTGCCAGTAGTACCCGGGGGGCTCAACTTACCTCGCCCCAGCATTTT. Together with reference TRBV19 and TRBJ1-5, the CDR3 gives the full variable domain: DGGITQSPKYLFRKEGQNVTLSCEQNLNHDAMYWYRQDPGQGLRLIYYSQIVNDFQKGDIAEGYSVSREKKESFPLTVTSAQKNPTAFYLCASSTRGAQLTSPQHFGDGTRLSIL.

V gene TRBV5-6 combines with J gene TRBJ2-2, with 12 nucleotides matching TRBD2. The germline V gene has CDR1 SGHDT and CDR2 YYEEEE. This CDR3 contains 16 residues. The V segment lost 4 bases and the J segment 9 bases; nucleotides outside the gene matches: 10. The CDR3 DNA reads TGTGCCAGCAGCGTCGACGGACTAGCGGGGTTAAGGGAGCTGTTTTTT. This encodes CASSVDGLAGLRELFF.

The chain carries TRBV7-6 and TRBJ2-5; 8 bases fit TRBD2. The CDR3 runs to 17 residues. J lost 5 bases, V lost 1 base, and 12 bases had no gene match. From germline, CDR1 is SGHVS and CDR2 FNYEAQ. The CDR3 DNA reads as TGTGCCAGCAGCTTAGAGGCGGGGGGCAGGTCTTTGGAGACCCAGTACTTC. It translates to CASSLEAGGRSLETQYF.

This clone appeared a few times. The gene calls are TRBV5-1 and TRBJ2-2; 10 nucleotides align to TRBD1. The length of the CDR3 is 15 residues. The ends lost 5 bases at V and 4 bases at J; junction bases unmatched: 5. The V gene's germline CDR1 is SGHRS and CDR2 YFSETQ. CDR3 sequence reads: CASSKDRGLTGELFF. The CDR3 DNA reads as TGCGCCAGCAGTAAAGACAGGGGGCTCACCGGGGAGCTGTTTTTT.

This chain connects TRBV11-1 to TRBJ1-1, with TRBD1 matching over 9 bases. This CDR3 spans 14 amino acids. V trimming: 5 bases; J trimming: 5 bases; junction bases outside the gene matches: 6. From germline, CDR1 is SGHAT and CDR2 FQDESV (reference sequence). CDR3 in amino acids: CASSIGTGKTEAFF. The CDR3 DNA reads as TGTGCCAGCAGCATCGGGACAGGGAAAACTGAAGCTTTCTTT.

This clone was observed once. The chain has TRBV6-5 and TRBJ2-3; TRBD2 might be the D (5 bases). Trimming stripped 0 bases from V and 4 bases from J, with 11 bases between. Per the germline V gene, CDR1 is MNHEY and CDR2 is SVGAGI. CDR3 length: 15 amino acids. CDR3: CASSYSSSKADTQYF. Written as DNA, the CDR3 is TGTGCCAGCAGTTACTCGTCTAGCAAGGCAGATACGCAGTATTTT.

The chain carries TRBV7-2 and TRBJ2-1, with TRBD2 matching over 8 bases. Germline loops: CDR1 SGHTA, CDR2 FQGNSA. The CDR3 is 16 residues long. The V gene end was trimmed by 4 bases and the J gene end by 4 bases; junction bases not matched to a gene: 9. This CDR3 is CASSSPGRGVYNEQFF. The CDR3 bases are TGTGCCAGCAGCTCCCCGGGGCGGGGGGTGTACAATGAGCAGTTCTTC.